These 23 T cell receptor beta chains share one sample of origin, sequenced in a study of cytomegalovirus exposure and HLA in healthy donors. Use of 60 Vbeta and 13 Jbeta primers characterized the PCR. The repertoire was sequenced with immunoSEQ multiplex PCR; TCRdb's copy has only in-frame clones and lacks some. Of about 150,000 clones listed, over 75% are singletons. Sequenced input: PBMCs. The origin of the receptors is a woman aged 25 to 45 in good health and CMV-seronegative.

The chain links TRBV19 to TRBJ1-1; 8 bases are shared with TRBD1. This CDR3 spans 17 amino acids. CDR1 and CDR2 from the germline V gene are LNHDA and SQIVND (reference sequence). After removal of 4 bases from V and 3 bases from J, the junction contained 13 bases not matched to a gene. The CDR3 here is CASSKPQGGDGDTEAFF. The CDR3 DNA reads TGTGCCAGTAGTAAACCACAGGGGGGGGACGGGGACACTGAAGCTTTCTTT.

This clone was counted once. The CDR3 sequence is CAIDLAGVAGELFF. The CDR3 DNA reads as TGCGCCATCGACCTAGCGGGGGTTGCCGGGGAGCTGTTTTTT. This chain uses TRBV10-1 with TRBJ2-2, with 10 positions matching TRBD2. The CDR3 consists of 14 residues. Germline CDR1 is WNHNN and CDR2 is SYGVQD (reference sequence). The V gene end was trimmed by 10 bases and the J gene end by 6 bases; junction bases not matched to a gene: 8.

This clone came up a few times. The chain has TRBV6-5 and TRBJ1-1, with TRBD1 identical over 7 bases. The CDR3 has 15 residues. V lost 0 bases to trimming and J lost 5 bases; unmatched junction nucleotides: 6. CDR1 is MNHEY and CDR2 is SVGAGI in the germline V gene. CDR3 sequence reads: CASSYSRTGKTEAFF. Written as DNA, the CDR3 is TGTGCCAGCAGTTACTCGAGGACAGGTAAAACTGAAGCTTTCTTT.

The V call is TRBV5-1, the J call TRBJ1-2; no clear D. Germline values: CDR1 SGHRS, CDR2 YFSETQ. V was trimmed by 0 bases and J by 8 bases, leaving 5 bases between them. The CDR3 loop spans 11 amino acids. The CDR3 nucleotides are TGCGCCAGCAGCTTGGACAGCGGCTACACCTTC. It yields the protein CASSLDSGYTF. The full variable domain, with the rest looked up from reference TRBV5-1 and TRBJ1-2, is KAGVTQTPRYLIKTRGQQVTLSCSPISGHRSVSWYQQTPGQGLQFLFEYFSETQRNKGNFPGRFSGRQFSNSRSEMNVSTLELGDSALYLCASSLDSGYTFGSGTRLTVV.

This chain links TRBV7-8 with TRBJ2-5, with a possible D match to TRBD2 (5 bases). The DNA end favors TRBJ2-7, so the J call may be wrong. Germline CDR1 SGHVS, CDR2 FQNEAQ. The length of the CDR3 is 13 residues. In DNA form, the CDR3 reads TGTGCCAGCAGCTATCAGAGGGACTACGAGCAGTACTTC. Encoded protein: CASSYQRDYEQYF.

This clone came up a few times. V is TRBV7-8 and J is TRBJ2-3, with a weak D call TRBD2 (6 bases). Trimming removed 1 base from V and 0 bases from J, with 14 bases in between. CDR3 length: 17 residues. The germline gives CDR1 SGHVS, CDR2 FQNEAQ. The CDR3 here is CASSLGVAERSTDTQYF. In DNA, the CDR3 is TGTGCCAGCAGCTTAGGGGTAGCGGAGAGGAGCACAGATACGCAGTATTTT.

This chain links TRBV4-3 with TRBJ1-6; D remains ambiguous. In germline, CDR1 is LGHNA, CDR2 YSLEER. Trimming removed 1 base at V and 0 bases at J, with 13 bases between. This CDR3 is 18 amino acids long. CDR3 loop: CASSQGKWRSSYNSPLHF. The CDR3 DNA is TGCGCCAGCAGCCAAGGGAAGTGGAGAAGCTCCTATAATTCACCCCTCCACTTT.

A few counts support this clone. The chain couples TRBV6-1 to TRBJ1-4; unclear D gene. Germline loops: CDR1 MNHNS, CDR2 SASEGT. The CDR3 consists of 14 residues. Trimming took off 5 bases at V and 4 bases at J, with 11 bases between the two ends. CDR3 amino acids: CASSLTQINEKLFF. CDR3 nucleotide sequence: TGTGCCAGCAGTCTTACCCAGATTAATGAAAAACTGTTTTTT.

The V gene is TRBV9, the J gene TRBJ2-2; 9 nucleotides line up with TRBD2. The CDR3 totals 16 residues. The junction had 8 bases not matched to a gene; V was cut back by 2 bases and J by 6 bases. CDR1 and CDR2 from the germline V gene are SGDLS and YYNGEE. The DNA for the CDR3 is TGTGCCAGCAGCGTGGTGACGCGGGGGGGCCCCGGGGAGCTGTTTTTT. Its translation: CASSVVTRGGPGELFF.

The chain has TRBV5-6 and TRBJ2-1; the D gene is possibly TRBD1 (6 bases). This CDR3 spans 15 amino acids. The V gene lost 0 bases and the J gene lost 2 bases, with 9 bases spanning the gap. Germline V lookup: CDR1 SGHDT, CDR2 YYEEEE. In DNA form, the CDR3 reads TGTGCCAGCAGCTTGGCAGGGGTACCCTACAATGAGCAGTTCTTC. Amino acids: CASSLAGVPYNEQFF.

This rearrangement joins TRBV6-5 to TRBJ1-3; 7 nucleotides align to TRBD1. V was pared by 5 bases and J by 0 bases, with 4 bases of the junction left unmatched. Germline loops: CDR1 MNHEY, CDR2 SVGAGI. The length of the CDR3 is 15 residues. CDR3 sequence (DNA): TGTGCCAGCAGTGCGACAGGGAGCTCTGGAAACACCATATATTTT. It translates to CASSATGSSGNTIYF.

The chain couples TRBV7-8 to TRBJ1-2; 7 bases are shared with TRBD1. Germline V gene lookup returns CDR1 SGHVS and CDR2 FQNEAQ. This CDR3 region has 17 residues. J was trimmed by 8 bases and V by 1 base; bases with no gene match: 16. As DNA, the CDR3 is TGTGCCAGCAGCTTAGGTTCCTCAGGGGGAACTAGGGAAGGCTACACCTTC. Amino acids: CASSLGSSGGTREGYTF.

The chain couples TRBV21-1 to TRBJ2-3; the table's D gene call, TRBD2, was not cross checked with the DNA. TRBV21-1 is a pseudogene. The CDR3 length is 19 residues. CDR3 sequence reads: CASSKVLIYRQGGADTQYF. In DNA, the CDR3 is TGTGCCAGCAGCAAAGTTTTAATTTATAGGCAGGGAGGCGCAGATACGCAGTATTTT.

For the CDR3, the DNA is TGCGCCAGCGGACAGGGGGGATCCGCCGGGGAGCTGTTTTTT. Encoded protein: CASGQGGSAGELFF. The chain has TRBV5-1 and TRBJ2-2; TRBD1 agrees at 10 bases. V shed 7 bases and J 6 bases; nucleotides not matched to a gene: 6. The CDR3 is 14 amino acids. Germline loops: CDR1 SGHRS, CDR2 YFSETQ.

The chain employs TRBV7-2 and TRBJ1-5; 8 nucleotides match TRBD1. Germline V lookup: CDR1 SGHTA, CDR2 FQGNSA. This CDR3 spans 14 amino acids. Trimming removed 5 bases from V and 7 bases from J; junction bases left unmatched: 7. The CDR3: CASSPGQGNQPQHF. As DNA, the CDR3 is TGTGCCAGCAGCCCTGGACAGGGAAACCAGCCCCAGCATTTT.

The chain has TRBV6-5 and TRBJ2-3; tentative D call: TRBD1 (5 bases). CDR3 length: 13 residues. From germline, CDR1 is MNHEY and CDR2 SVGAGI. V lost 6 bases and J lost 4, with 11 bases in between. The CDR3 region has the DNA TGTGCCAGCAGATCTAGGGGTGCAGATACGCAGTATTTT. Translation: CASRSRGADTQYF.

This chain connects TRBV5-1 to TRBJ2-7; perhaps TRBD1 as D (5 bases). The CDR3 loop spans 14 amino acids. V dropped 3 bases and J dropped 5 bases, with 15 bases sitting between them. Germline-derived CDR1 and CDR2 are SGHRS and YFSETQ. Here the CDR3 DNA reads TGCGCCAGCAGCTCCCTACACCAGGGTAACGAGCAGTACTTC. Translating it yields CASSSLHQGNEQYF.

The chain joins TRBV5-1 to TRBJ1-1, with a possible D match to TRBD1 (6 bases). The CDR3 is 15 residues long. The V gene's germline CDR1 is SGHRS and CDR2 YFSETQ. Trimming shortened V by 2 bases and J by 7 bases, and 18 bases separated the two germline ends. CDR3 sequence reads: CASSFGGAGNGEAFF. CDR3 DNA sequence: TGCGCCAGCAGCTTTGGGGGGGCCGGCAATGGTGAAGCTTTCTTT.

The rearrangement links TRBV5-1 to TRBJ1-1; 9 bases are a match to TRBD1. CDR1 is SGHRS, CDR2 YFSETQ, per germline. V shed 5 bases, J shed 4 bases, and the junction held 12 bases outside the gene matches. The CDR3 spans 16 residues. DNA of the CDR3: TGCGCCAGCAGTTCCGGGACAGGGATCCGCTTCACTGAAGCTTTCTTT. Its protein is CASSSGTGIRFTEAFF.

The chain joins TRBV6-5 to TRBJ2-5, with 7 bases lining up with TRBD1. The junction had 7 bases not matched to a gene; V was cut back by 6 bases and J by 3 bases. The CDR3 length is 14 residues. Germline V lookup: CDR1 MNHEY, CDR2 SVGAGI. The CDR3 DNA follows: TGTGCCAGCAGACCTTACAGGGGCAAAGAGACCCAGTACTTC. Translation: CASRPYRGKETQYF.

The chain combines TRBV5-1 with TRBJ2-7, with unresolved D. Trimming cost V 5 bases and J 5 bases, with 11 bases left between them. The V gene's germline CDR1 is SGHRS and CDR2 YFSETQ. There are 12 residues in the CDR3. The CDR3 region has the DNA TGCGCCAGCAGTAAACAGTCCAACGAGCAGTACTTC. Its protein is CASSKQSNEQYF.

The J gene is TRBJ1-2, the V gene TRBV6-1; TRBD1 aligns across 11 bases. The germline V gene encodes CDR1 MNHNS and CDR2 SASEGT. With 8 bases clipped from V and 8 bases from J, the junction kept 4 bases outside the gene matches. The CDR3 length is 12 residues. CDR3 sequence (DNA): TGTGCCAGCCGGGGACAGGGGGTAGGCTACACCTTC. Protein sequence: CASRGQGVGYTF.

CDR3 DNA: TGTGCCAGCAGTGACAGGGGGCATTCACCCCTCCACTTT. This codes for CASSDRGHSPLHF. The chain recombines TRBV6-1 with TRBJ1-6, with 8 bases matching TRBD1. V lost 3 bases, J lost 8 bases, and 0 bases stayed unmatched. The CDR3 contains 13 residues. Looked up from germline, CDR1 is MNHNS and CDR2 is SASEGT.